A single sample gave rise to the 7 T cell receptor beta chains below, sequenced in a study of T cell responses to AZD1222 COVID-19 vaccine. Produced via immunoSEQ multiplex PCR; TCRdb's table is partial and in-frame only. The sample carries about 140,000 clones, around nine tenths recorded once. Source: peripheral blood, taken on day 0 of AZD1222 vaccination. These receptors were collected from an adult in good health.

The CDR3 DNA sequence: TGTGCCACCAGTGGGACAGGGAACACCGGGGAGCTGTTTTTT. It encodes CATSGTGNTGELFF. The rearrangement links TRBV24-1 to TRBJ2-2, with 7 bases identical to TRBD1. This CDR3 is built from 14 residues. With 5 bases clipped from V and 1 base from J, the junction kept 0 bases outside the gene matches. In germline, CDR1 is KGHDR, CDR2 SFDVKD.

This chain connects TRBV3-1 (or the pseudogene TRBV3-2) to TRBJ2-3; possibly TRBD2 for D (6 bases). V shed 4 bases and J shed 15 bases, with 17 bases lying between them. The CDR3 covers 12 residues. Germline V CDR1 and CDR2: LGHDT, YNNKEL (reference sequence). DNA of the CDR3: TGTGCCAGCAGCCCGGCGCGGGGTCGTGCTTATTTT. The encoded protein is CASSPARGRAYF.

CDR3 nucleotide sequence: TGTGCCAGCAGCCCGGGCTACACCTTC. It is translated as CASSPGYTF. The rearrangement uses TRBV28 and TRBJ1-2; D unclear. Trimming pared 6 bases from V and 8 bases from J, leaving 4 bases between. The CDR3 sequence is 9 residues long. The germline V gene encodes CDR1 MDHEN and CDR2 SYDVKM.

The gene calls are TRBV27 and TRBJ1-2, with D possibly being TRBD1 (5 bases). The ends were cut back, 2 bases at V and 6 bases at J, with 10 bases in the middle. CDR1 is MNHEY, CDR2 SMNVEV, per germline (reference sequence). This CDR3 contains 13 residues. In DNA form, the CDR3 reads TGTGCCAGCAGTTTAAGGGGCAGGGATGGCTACACCTTC. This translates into CASSLRGRDGYTF.

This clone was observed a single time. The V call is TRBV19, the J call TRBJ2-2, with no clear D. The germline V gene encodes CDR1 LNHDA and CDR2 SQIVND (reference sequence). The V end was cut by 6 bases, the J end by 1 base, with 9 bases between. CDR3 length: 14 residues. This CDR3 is CASRDELNTGELFF. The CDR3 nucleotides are TGTGCCAGTAGGGACGAGTTGAACACCGGGGAGCTGTTTTTT.

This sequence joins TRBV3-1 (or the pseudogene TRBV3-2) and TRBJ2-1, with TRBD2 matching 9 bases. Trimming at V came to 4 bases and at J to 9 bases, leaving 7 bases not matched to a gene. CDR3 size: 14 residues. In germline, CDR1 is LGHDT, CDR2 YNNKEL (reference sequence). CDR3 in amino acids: CASSPAGTSIEQFF. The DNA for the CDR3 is TGTGCCAGCAGCCCAGCCGGGACTAGCATTGAGCAGTTCTTC.

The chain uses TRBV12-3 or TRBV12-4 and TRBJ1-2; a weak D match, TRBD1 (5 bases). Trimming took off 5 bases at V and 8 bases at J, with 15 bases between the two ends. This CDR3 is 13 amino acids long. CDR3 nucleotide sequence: TGTGCCAGCAGTCCTCCAGGGATAGGGGGCTACACCTTC. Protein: CASSPPGIGGYTF.